This paragraph reports one TCR beta chain. Its antigen is as yet unknown. The data were taken from a study of cytomegalovirus exposure and HLA in healthy donors. Study context: There were 350 to 400 genotyped donors. Of these, roughly 80% fell in the genetic ancestry cluster associated with self-reported Caucasian donors.

Germline-derived CDR1 and CDR2 are SQVTM and ANQGSEA. The CDR3 is made up of 12 amino acids. J gave up 2 bases and V 4 bases, and 2 bases lay outside the gene matches. A multiplex PCR was run with 60 Vbeta primers and 13 Jbeta primers. Some clones are missing from TCRdb's copy, which holds only in-frame ones; the method was immunoSEQ multiplex PCR. This sample has 150,000 to 180,000 clones, with about 80% found just once. Whole-study results and caveats: As a later analysis showed, several of the most significant clusters appeared to be linked to common viral pathogens. Rarity characterized most TCR sequences, yet some public TCRs appeared in many donors. An analysis was carried out at a later point. It showed that HLA-associated TCR beta chains were more clonally expanded than equally common non-associated chains.

The source of this sequence is a woman in her thirties or forties in good health and CMV-seronegative. The sequenced sample consisted of PBMCs. This rearrangement joins TRBV29-1 to TRBJ2-7; TRBD2 matches 7 bases. CDR3 bases: TGCAGCGTTGGGGGAGGGCCCTACGAGCAGTACTTC. Translated: CSVGGGPYEQYF.